Sequencing of this TCR beta chain was carried out in a study of cytomegalovirus exposure and HLA in healthy donors. Looking at the study overall: The Caucasian-associated ancestry cluster held over 65% of approximately 400 genotyped donors.

With V trimmed by 3 bases and J by 8 bases, 12 bases remained unmatched. CDR3 length: 16 amino acids. Germline V gene lookup returns CDR1 SGHRS and CDR2 YFSETQ. Amplification used 60 Vbeta primers and 13 Jbeta primers. Libraries were prepared by immunoSEQ multiplex PCR; TCRdb keeps only in-frame clonotypes and omits some of them. The sample holds tens of thousands of clones, about 85% seen once. Among the donors, all were healthy bone marrow donors. The clonotype was recovered from a woman in her 40s in good health and CMV-seropositive. The material sequenced was PBMCs. V usage is TRBV5-1 and J usage is TRBJ1-4; 8 nucleotides align to TRBD1. CDR3 DNA sequence: TGCGCCAGCAGCTCCGGGACAGGTGACCCCAGGGAAAAACTGTTTTTT. Translating gives CASSSGTGDPREKLFF.